These 18 T cell receptor beta chains came from one sample sequenced in a study of T cell responses to AZD1222 COVID-19 vaccine. TCRdb keeps only in-frame clones here, not all; method: immunoSEQ multiplex PCR. The sample has roughly 100,000 clones, over 75% seen once. This sample comprised peripheral blood, obtained on day 0 of AZD1222 vaccination. These receptors came from an adult in good health.

V and J are TRBV14 and TRBJ2-7, with a possible D match to TRBD2 (5 bases). CDR3 length equals 13 residues. Germline assignment: CDR1 SGHDN and CDR2 FVKESK. Trimming removed 6 bases at V and 2 bases at J, with 11 bases between. In nucleotides, the CDR3 is TGTGCCAGCAGTCTAGCAGGACCCTACGAGCAGTACTTC. This translates into CASSLAGPYEQYF.

The chain couples TRBV6-4 to TRBJ1-5, with a tentative D call TRBD1 (5 bases). This CDR3 is 14 amino acids long. The V and J ends lost 4 bases and 5 bases respectively, with 12 bases between them. CDR1 and CDR2 from the germline V gene are MRHNA and SNTAGT. The CDR3 reads CASSGGEQHQPQHF. CDR3 DNA: TGTGCCAGCAGTGGGGGGGAACAGCATCAGCCCCAGCATTTT.

The CDR3 region is CAISESDGGTEAFF. The CDR3 coding sequence is TGTGCCATCAGTGAGTCAGACGGGGGGACTGAAGCTTTCTTT. This chain links TRBV10-3 with TRBJ1-1; D perhaps matches TRBD1 (5 bases). The CDR3 extends over 14 amino acids. V was trimmed by 0 bases and J by 5 bases, leaving 10 bases between them. From germline, CDR1 is ENHRY and CDR2 SYGVKD.

This chain links TRBV7-9 with TRBJ2-7; 7 nucleotides match TRBD1. The CDR3 runs 13 residues. The germline V gene has CDR1 SEHNR and CDR2 FQNEAQ (reference sequence). With V trimmed by 4 bases and J by 2 bases, 2 bases remained unmatched. DNA of the CDR3: TGTGCCAGCAGCTGGGACAGTCCCTACGAGCAGTACTTC. Its translation is CASSWDSPYEQYF. The full variable domain, completed using reference TRBV7-9 and TRBJ2-7, is DTGVSQNPRHKITKRGQNVTFRCDPISEHNRLYWYRQTLGQGPEFLTYFQNEAQLEKSRLLSDRFSAERPKGSFSTLEIQRTEQGDSAMYLCASSWDSPYEQYFGPGTRLTVT.

V is TRBV11-1 and J is TRBJ2-7; TRBD1 agrees at 8 bases. V shed 4 bases, J shed 2 bases, and the junction held 10 bases outside the gene matches. CDR1 and CDR2 (germline): SGHAT, FQDESV (reference sequence). The CDR3 has 16 residues. The CDR3 is CASSSGAGTGTYEQYF. In DNA, the CDR3 is TGTGCCAGCAGCTCCGGCGCCGGGACAGGAACCTACGAGCAGTACTTC.

The rearrangement uses TRBV12-3 or TRBV12-4 and TRBJ1-2; the D is unclear. V lost 4 bases, J lost 4 bases, and 4 bases lay in between. The CDR3 is 11 amino acids. DNA of the CDR3: TGTGCCAGCAGTTCACCCTATGGCTACACCTTC. It encodes CASSSPYGYTF.

J is TRBJ2-1 and V is TRBV19; 7 positions match TRBD1. This CDR3 has 15 residues. Trimming at V came to 7 bases and at J to 0 bases, leaving 6 bases not matched to a gene. Germline V lookup: CDR1 LNHDA, CDR2 SQIVND (reference sequence). The CDR3 protein is CASKQQGSSYNEQFF. The CDR3 DNA follows: TGTGCCAGTAAACAACAGGGGAGCTCCTACAATGAGCAGTTCTTC.

This clone was seen just once. V usage is TRBV27 and J usage is TRBJ2-3; no reliable D call. Trimming took 4 bases from V and 9 from J, leaving 11 bases between them. Per germline, CDR1 MNHEY and CDR2 SMNVEV (reference sequence). The length of the CDR3 is 12 residues. The CDR3 here is CASSSPTQTQYF. The CDR3 bases are TGTGCCAGCAGTTCGCCTACCCAAACGCAGTATTTT.

The chain links TRBV12-3 or TRBV12-4 to TRBJ2-5, with D maybe TRBD1 (5 bases). Trimming cost V 8 bases and J 2 bases, with 12 bases left between them. The CDR3 runs to 13 residues. The CDR3 region is CASAQSGQETQYF. CDR3 nucleotides: TGTGCCAGCGCTCAATCAGGGCAAGAGACCCAGTACTTC.

The CDR3 region is CASSLWDPQGEQYF. DNA for the CDR3: TGTGCCAGCAGTTTATGGGACCCACAGGGCGAGCAGTACTTC. The V gene is TRBV27, the J gene TRBJ2-7; D is possibly TRBD1 (6 bases). Trimming took off 1 base at V and 6 bases at J, with 13 bases between the two ends. The germline V gene encodes CDR1 MNHEY and CDR2 SMNVEV (reference sequence). The CDR3 contains 14 residues.

On this clone itself: Other DNA sequences in the same sample also yield this CDR3. V gene TRBV12-3 or TRBV12-4 combines with J gene TRBJ2-7, with D possibly called TRBD1 or TRBD2 (5 bases each). The CDR3 is 12 amino acids. Between the trimmed V and J ends, which lost 3 bases and 4 bases, there was a span of 7 bases. CDR3 sequence (DNA): TGTGCCAGCAGTTTTGGGGGATACGAGCAGTACTTC. It yields the protein CASSFGGYEQYF.

In this sample, this clone turned up once. The CDR3 loop is CASSPWDRGNQPQHF. The CDR3 coding sequence is TGTGCCAGCAGTCCCTGGGACAGGGGCAATCAGCCCCAGCATTTT. This chain joins TRBV27 and TRBJ1-5, with 9 bases aligning to TRBD1. The CDR3 extends over 15 amino acids. CDR1 is MNHEY, CDR2 SMNVEV, per germline (reference sequence). Trimming at V came to 5 bases and at J to 2 bases, leaving 4 bases not matched to a gene.

The J gene is TRBJ1-3, the V gene TRBV12-3 or TRBV12-4, with 7 bases identical to TRBD1. V shed 7 bases, J shed 2 bases, and the junction held 2 bases outside the gene matches. This CDR3 spans 13 amino acids. The CDR3 is CASKTGTGNTIYF. CDR3 DNA sequence: TGTGCCAGCAAGACAGGGACTGGAAACACCATATATTTT.

The chain couples TRBV10-3 to TRBJ2-7; 9 bases line up with TRBD1. CDR3 length: 14 residues. After removal of 6 bases from V and 1 base from J, the junction contained 4 bases not matched to a gene. CDR1 and CDR2 (germline): ENHRY, SYGVKD. This chain's CDR3 is CAIRKTGGSYEQYF. The CDR3 nucleotides read TGTGCCATCAGGAAGACAGGGGGTTCCTACGAGCAGTACTTC.

J is TRBJ2-7 and V is TRBV7-2; D remains ambiguous. Per the germline V gene, CDR1 is SGHTA and CDR2 is FQGNSA. The CDR3 consists of 14 residues. Trimming left V 3 bases short and J 4 bases short, with 13 bases between. The CDR3 sequence: CASSLIVPKYEQYF. DNA of the CDR3: TGTGCCAGCAGCTTGATCGTTCCAAAGTACGAGCAGTACTTC.

The rearrangement uses TRBV11-2 and TRBJ2-1; 9 nucleotides line up with TRBD2. The V gene end was trimmed by 1 base and the J gene end by 8 bases; junction bases not matched to a gene: 12. The CDR3 length is 17 residues. Germline CDR1 and CDR2: SGHAT and FQNNGV. CDR3: CASSLGFAAGGPDEQFF. The CDR3 DNA sequence: TGTGCCAGCAGCTTAGGATTTGCGGCGGGAGGGCCAGATGAGCAGTTCTTC.

This chain links TRBV11-2 with TRBJ2-7; 9 nucleotides line up with TRBD1. CDR3 length: 14 amino acids. Germline V gene lookup returns CDR1 SGHAT and CDR2 FQNNGV. V lost 8 bases to trimming and J lost 3 bases; unmatched junction nucleotides: 8. The CDR3 sequence is CASLGDRAVYEQYF. CDR3 bases: TGTGCCAGCTTGGGGGACAGGGCGGTCTACGAGCAGTACTTC.

About this clone: The sample contains more than one DNA sequence encoding this CDR3. The J gene is TRBJ1-5, the V gene TRBV6-2 or TRBV6-3; D uncertain. The germline gives CDR1 MNHEY, CDR2 SVGEGT. This CDR3 is built from 13 residues. The V end was cut by 3 bases, the J end by 0 bases, with 3 bases between. The CDR3: CASSYSSNQPQHF. CDR3 in DNA: TGTGCCAGCAGTTATTCTAGCAATCAGCCCCAGCATTTT.